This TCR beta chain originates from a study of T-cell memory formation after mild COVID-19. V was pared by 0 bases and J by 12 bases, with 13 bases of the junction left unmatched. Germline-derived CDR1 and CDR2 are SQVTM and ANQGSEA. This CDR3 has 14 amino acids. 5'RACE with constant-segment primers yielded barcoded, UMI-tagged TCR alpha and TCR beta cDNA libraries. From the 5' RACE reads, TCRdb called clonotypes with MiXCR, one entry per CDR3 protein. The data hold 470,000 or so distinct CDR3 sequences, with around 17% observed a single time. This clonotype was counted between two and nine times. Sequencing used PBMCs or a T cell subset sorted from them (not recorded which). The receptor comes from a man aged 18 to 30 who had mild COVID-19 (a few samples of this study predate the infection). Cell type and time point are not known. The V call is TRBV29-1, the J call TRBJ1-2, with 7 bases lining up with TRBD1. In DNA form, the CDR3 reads TGCAGCGTTGAAGATGTAAAGGGGGCGAGGGCCAACACCTTC. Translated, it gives CSVEDVKGARANTF.